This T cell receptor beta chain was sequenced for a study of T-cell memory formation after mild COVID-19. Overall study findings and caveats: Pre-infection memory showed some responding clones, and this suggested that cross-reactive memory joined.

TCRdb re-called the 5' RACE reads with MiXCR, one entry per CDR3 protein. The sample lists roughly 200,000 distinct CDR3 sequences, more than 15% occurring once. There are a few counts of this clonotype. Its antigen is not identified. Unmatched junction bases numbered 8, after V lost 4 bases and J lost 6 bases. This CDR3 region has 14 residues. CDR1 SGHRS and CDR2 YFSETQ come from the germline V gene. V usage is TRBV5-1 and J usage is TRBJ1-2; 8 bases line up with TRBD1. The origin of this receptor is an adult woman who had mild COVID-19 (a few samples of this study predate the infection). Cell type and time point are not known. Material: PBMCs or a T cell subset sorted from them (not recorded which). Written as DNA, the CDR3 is TGCGCCAGCAGCGCAGACAGGGGTACGGATGGCTACACCTTC. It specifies CASSADRGTDGYTF. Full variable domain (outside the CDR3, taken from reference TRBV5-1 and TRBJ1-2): KAGVTQTPRYLIKTRGQQVTLSCSPISGHRSVSWYQQTPGQGLQFLFEYFSETQRNKGNFPGRFSGRQFSNSRSEMNVSTLELGDSALYLCASSADRGTDGYTFGSGTRLTVV.